What follows is one T cell receptor (beta chain) and its context. Its antigen remains unidentified. CDR1 MGHDK and CDR2 SYGVNS come from the germline V gene. The CDR3 has 13 residues. Between the trimmed V and J ends, which lost 3 bases and 12 bases, there was a span of 14 bases. The data stem from a study of cytomegalovirus exposure and HLA in healthy donors. Vbeta (60) and Jbeta (13) primers were used in the PCR. The method was immunoSEQ multiplex PCR; TCRdb's version includes in-frame clones alone and lacks a portion of them. The sample lists around 150,000 clones, 75% to 85% occurring once. Broader study findings: A later analysis found that most CMV-associated TCR beta chains appeared HLA-restricted. In an earlier analysis, in 587 donors, most V segments appeared productive either ~87% or ~30% of the time.

This chain uses TRBV25-1 with TRBJ1-4; the D gene is possibly TRBD1 (5 bases). The sequence came from a woman aged 45-65 years in good health and CMV-seronegative. Source material: PBMCs. The CDR3 nucleotides read TGTGCCAGCAGTGATTGGTTCGGGGGGGAACTGTTTTTT. Protein sequence: CASSDWFGGELFF.